This T cell receptor (beta chain) emerged from a study of T-cell reconstitution after alpha-beta-depleted transplantation in children. The study's findings and limits: The main origin of T-cell counts and diversity one year after transplant was newly produced T cells.

The V end was cut by 6 bases, the J end by 2 bases, with 9 bases between. The CDR3 totals 12 residues. Germline values: CDR1 DFQATT, CDR2 SNEGSKA (reference sequence). This clonotype was seen more than once but under ten times. The antigen is unknown. The TCRbeta library was prepared with unique molecular identifiers. TCRdb fed the PCR reads into MiXCR, producing one record per CDR3 protein. The sample includes a few hundred thousand distinct CDR3 sequences, 25% to 30% of them seen just once. This rearrangement joins TRBV20-1 to TRBJ2-3; D not certain. The source was PBMCs, collected before TCRalphabeta/CD19-depleted stem cell transplant. The sequence was obtained from a boy less than two years old with Wiskott-Aldrich syndrome, due to receive a stem cell transplant. The CDR3 DNA reads TGCAGTGCCAGCCCTCCCACAGATACGCAGTATTTT. Its translation: CSASPPTDTQYF.